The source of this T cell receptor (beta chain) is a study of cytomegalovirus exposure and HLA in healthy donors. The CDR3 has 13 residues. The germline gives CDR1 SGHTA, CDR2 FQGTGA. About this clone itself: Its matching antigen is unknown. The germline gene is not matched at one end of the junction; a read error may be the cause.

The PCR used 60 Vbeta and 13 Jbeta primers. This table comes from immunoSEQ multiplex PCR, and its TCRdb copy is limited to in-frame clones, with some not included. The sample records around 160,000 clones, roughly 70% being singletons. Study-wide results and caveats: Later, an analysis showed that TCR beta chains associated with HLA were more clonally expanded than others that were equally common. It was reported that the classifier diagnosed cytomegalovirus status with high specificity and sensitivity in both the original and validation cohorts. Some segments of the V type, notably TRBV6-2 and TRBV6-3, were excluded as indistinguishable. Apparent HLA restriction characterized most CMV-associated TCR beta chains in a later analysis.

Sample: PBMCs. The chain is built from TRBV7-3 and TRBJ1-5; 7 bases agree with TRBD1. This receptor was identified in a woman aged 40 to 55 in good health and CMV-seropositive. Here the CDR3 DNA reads TGTGCCAGCAGCTTATACGAGGGACAGCCCCAGAATTTT. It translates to CASSLYEGQPQNF. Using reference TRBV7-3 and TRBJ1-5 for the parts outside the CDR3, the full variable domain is GAGVSQTPSNKVTEKGKYVELRCDPISGHTALYWYRQSLGQGPEFLIYFQGTGAADDSGLPNDRFFAVRPEGSVSTLKIQRTERGDSAVYLCASSLYEGQPQNFGDGTRLSIL.